The 20 T cell receptor beta chains in this list originate from one sample, sequenced in a study of human T cells and chemical hapten exposure. TCRdb analysed the RACE reads with MiXCR anew, one entry per CDR3 protein. The sample comprises about 80,000 distinct CDR3 sequences, 10% of which are singletons, and approximately 1.4% rests with the top ten. The sample's time point: patch test 1, 2 weeks after DPC sensitization. The treatment denotes: therapeutic diphenylcyclopropenone sensitization with weekly scalp DPC. The sample consisted of whole blood, taken in connection with sensitization to the hapten diphenylcyclopropenone (DPC). Source of these receptors: a woman between 45 and 60 years old with alopecia areata. Some clones in this sample may be carry-over from other donors' samples.

This clonotype was counted between two and nine times. CDR3 bases: TGTGCCAGCAGATCCGGGACTAGCGGGAAAAATGAGCAGTTCTTC. It is translated as CASRSGTSGKNEQFF. V and J are TRBV7-9 and TRBJ2-1; 13 nucleotides match TRBD2. The CDR3 consists of 15 residues. Trimming cost V 6 bases and J 7 bases; bases outside gene matches: 6. The germline CDR1 and CDR2 sequences are SEHNR and FQNEAQ (reference sequence).

The chain carries TRBV5-4 and TRBJ2-3; tentatively, D is TRBD1 or TRBD2 (5 bases each). The germline V gene has CDR1 SGHNT and CDR2 YYREEE (reference sequence). The CDR3 is 15 residues long. The V end lost 3 bases, the J end lost 2 bases, and 13 bases lay between the germline ends. The CDR3 sequence is CASSSGPQITDTQYF. CDR3 in DNA: TGTGCCAGCAGCTCGGGGCCTCAGATCACAGATACGCAGTATTTT.

This clonotype was observed a few times. This sequence joins TRBV28 and TRBJ1-1, with unresolved D. Trimming stripped 6 bases from V and 4 bases from J, with 18 bases between. Germline loops: CDR1 MDHEN, CDR2 SYDVKM. The CDR3 is made up of 15 amino acids. This CDR3 is CASSPPTVEGTEAFF. DNA for the CDR3: TGTGCCAGCAGCCCACCGACGGTGGAGGGCACTGAAGCTTTCTTT.

This clonotype was recorded many times. V gene TRBV4-3 combines with J gene TRBJ2-1; 15 bases fit TRBD2. The ends lost 4 bases at V and 6 bases at J; junction bases unmatched: 7. This CDR3 region has 17 residues. CDR1 is LGHNA and CDR2 is YSLEER in the germline V gene. This CDR3 reads CASSPSPGLAGGNEQFF. The CDR3 bases are TGCGCCAGCAGCCCAAGCCCGGGACTAGCGGGGGGCAATGAGCAGTTCTTC.

The chain links TRBV20-1 to TRBJ2-1; 14 bases are shared with TRBD2. The CDR3 spans 14 residues. The ends lost 6 bases at V and 9 bases at J; junction bases unmatched: 7. Germline V gene lookup returns CDR1 DFQATT and CDR2 SNEGSKA (reference sequence). CDR3 in DNA: TGCAGTGCCCAGACTAGCGGGAGGGCCGGTGAGCAGTTCTTC. It specifies CSAQTSGRAGEQFF.

Here the CDR3 DNA reads TGTGCCAGCAGCTCCCCCCCCCGGTCACGGTGGTTCTTC. Encoded protein: CASSSPPRSRWFF. The chain employs TRBV7-2 and TRBJ2-1, with unresolved D. The germline V gene has CDR1 SGHTA and CDR2 FQGNSA. There are 13 residues in the CDR3. V lost 4 bases to trimming and J lost 15 bases, with 19 bases between them.

This clonotype has just a few counts. The chain is built from TRBV18 and TRBJ1-5, with D unclear. Germline values: CDR1 KGHSH, CDR2 LQKENI. The CDR3 runs to 13 residues. Trimming took 3 bases from V and 3 from J, leaving 6 bases between them. CDR3 coding DNA: TGTGCCAGCTCACCCCTCCCCAATCAGCCCCAGCATTTT. This encodes CASSPLPNQPQHF. Together with reference TRBV18 and TRBJ1-5, the CDR3 gives the full variable domain: NAGVMQNPRHLVRRRGQEARLRCSPMKGHSHVYWYRQLPEEGLKFMVYLQKENIIDESGMPKERFSAEFPKEGPSILRIQQVVRGDSAAYFCASSPLPNQPQHFGDGTRLSIL.

The V call is TRBV5-4, the J call TRBJ2-1; a weak D match, TRBD1 (6 bases). The germline V gene encodes CDR1 SGHNT and CDR2 YYREEE (reference sequence). V dropped 2 bases and J dropped 6 bases, with 9 bases sitting between them. The CDR3 runs to 13 residues. The CDR3 sequence is CASSLRRGNEQFF. CDR3 sequence (DNA): TGTGCCAGCAGCTTACGCAGGGGCAATGAGCAGTTCTTC.

The CDR3 sequence is CASSAPGLSSEQFF. The CDR3 DNA reads as TGTGCCAGCAGTGCACCGGGACTCTCGAGTGAGCAGTTCTTC. The chain recombines TRBV2 with TRBJ2-1, with D perhaps TRBD2 (6 bases). V lost 4 bases, J lost 9 bases, and 16 bases lay in between. This CDR3 is built from 14 residues. Germline V gene lookup returns CDR1 SNHLY and CDR2 FYNNEI.

This clonotype was recorded a few times. This sequence joins TRBV29-1 and TRBJ1-3; D gene unclear. V lost 7 bases to trimming and J lost 4 bases, with 8 bases between them. From germline, CDR1 is SQVTM and CDR2 ANQGSEA. This CDR3 contains 11 residues. The chain's CDR3 is CSAALGNTIYF. The CDR3 nucleotides read TGCAGCGCAGCACTCGGAAACACCATATATTTT. The full variable domain, rest sourced from reference TRBV29-1 and TRBJ1-3, is SAVISQKPSRDICQRGTSLTIQCQVDSQVTMMFWYRQQPGQSLTLIATANQGSEATYESGFVIDKFPISRPNLTFSTLTVSNMSPEDSSIYLCSAALGNTIYFGEGSWLTVV.

This clonotype was counted ten times or more. The rearrangement uses TRBV5-4 and TRBJ2-1; TRBD2 aligns across 14 bases. Germline V lookup: CDR1 SGHNT, CDR2 YYREEE (reference sequence). The CDR3 sequence is 16 residues long. The ends lost 4 bases at V and 5 bases at J; junction bases unmatched: 5. This CDR3 reads CASSRRGLAGDNEQFF. In nucleotides, the CDR3 is TGTGCCAGCAGCCGCCGGGGACTAGCGGGGGACAATGAGCAGTTCTTC.

The rearrangement links TRBV29-1 to TRBJ2-7; 8 bases match TRBD1. The V gene's germline CDR1 is SQVTM and CDR2 ANQGSEA. Trimming at V came to 4 bases and at J to 3 bases, leaving 2 bases not matched to a gene. There are 12 residues in the CDR3. The CDR3 nucleotides read TGCAGCGTTGGGACAGGGAACTACGAGCAGTACTTC. Translation gives CSVGTGNYEQYF.

Details on this clonotype: This may be a read error: a much more frequent sequence differs by one nucleotide. The rearrangement uses TRBV27 and TRBJ1-1; TRBD1 matches 9 bases. CDR1 is MNHEY and CDR2 is SMNVEV in the germline V gene (reference sequence). CDR3 size: 13 residues. The CDR3 sequence: CASGDRDGTKAFF. The CDR3 DNA is TGTGCCAGTGGGGACAGGGATGGCACTAAAGCTTTCTTT.

This chain connects TRBV18 to TRBJ2-5; D may be TRBD2 (7 bases). Trimming removed 6 bases from V and 4 bases from J, with 12 bases in between. The CDR3 runs to 13 residues. CDR1 and CDR2 from the germline V gene are KGHSH and LQKENI. CDR3 residues: CASSIGGPETQYF. For the CDR3, the DNA is TGTGCCAGCTCGATCGGGGGGCCAGAGACCCAGTACTTC. The full variable domain, rest sourced from reference TRBV18 and TRBJ2-5, is NAGVMQNPRHLVRRRGQEARLRCSPMKGHSHVYWYRQLPEEGLKFMVYLQKENIIDESGMPKERFSAEFPKEGPSILRIQQVVRGDSAAYFCASSIGGPETQYFGPGTRLLVL.

This clonotype was seen only a few times. The V gene is TRBV29-1, the J gene TRBJ1-5; D remains ambiguous. The germline gives CDR1 SQVTM, CDR2 ANQGSEA. V was shortened by 5 bases and J by 4 bases, with 18 bases between the two germline ends. CDR3 length equals 15 residues. This chain's CDR3 is CSVQSTAADNQPQHF. CDR3 DNA: TGCAGCGTTCAGTCAACGGCCGCCGATAATCAGCCCCAGCATTTT.

This clonotype was counted ten times or more. CDR3 amino acids: CSASIRRGGELFF. The CDR3 DNA sequence: TGCAGTGCTAGTATTCGCAGGGGCGGGGAGCTGTTTTTT. V gene TRBV20-1 combines with J gene TRBJ2-2; the D gene is possibly TRBD1 (6 bases). The CDR3 length is 13 residues. The germline CDR1 and CDR2 sequences are DFQATT and SNEGSKA (reference sequence). V was cut by 3 bases and J by 7 bases, with 12 bases left in between.

This clonotype has at least ten counts. V and J are TRBV12-3 or TRBV12-4 and TRBJ1-6, with D unclear. This CDR3 is 15 amino acids long. Trimming left V 3 bases short and J 0 bases short, with 6 bases between. CDR3: CASSLKGSYNSPLHF. CDR3 coding DNA: TGTGCCAGCAGTTTGAAGGGCTCCTATAATTCACCCCTCCACTTT.

This rearrangement joins TRBV24-1 to TRBJ2-4; D perhaps matches TRBD1 (5 bases). Trimming removed 5 bases at V and 2 bases at J, with 9 bases between. Germline V gene lookup returns CDR1 KGHDR and CDR2 SFDVKD. The CDR3 is made up of 14 amino acids. The CDR3 sequence is CATSAGHTKNIQYF. In DNA form, the CDR3 reads TGTGCCACCAGTGCAGGGCATACCAAAAACATTCAGTACTTC.

The V gene is TRBV5-1, the J gene TRBJ1-2; D remains ambiguous. This CDR3 is built from 13 residues. Germline V gene sequence: CDR1 SGHRS, CDR2 YFSETQ. Trimming stripped 4 bases from V and 0 bases from J, with 7 bases between. Here the CDR3 DNA reads TGCGCCAGCAGCCCGGAGGCTAACTATGGCTACACCTTC. Translating gives CASSPEANYGYTF.

This clonotype has just a few counts. A much larger clone differs from this one at a single base, so this may be a read error. This chain uses TRBV5-5 with TRBJ2-7, with TRBD2 matching 9 bases. Germline trimming cut 4 bases from V and 4 bases from J; bases unmatched to any gene: 12. Germline-derived CDR1 and CDR2 are SGHKS and YYEKEE (reference sequence). This CDR3 has 16 amino acids. CDR3: CASSLGTSCGVYEQYF. CDR3 coding DNA: TGTGCCAGCAGCCTAGGGACTAGCTGTGGGGTTTACGAGCAGTACTTC.